The 5 T cell receptor beta chains listed next were all sequenced from one sample in a study of identical twins. Each CDR3 protein is one row after TCRdb ran MiXCR on the 5' RACE reads. The sample has hundreds of thousands of distinct CDR3 sequences, nearly 9.5% seen once. The same sample was also studied in work on yellow fever vaccine responses in identical twins.

Sequencing was carried out using CD8+ T cells sorted from blood. The receptor set was obtained from a woman aged 18-35 years in good health.

This clonotype was detected a few times. V is TRBV7-9 and J is TRBJ2-7; D remains ambiguous. Trimming shortened V by 5 bases and J by 2 bases, and 13 bases separated the two germline ends. The germline CDR1 and CDR2 sequences are SEHNR and FQNEAQ (reference sequence). The CDR3 extends over 14 amino acids. The CDR3 nucleotides read TGTGCCAGCAGCCCCAATGATACGCCCTACGAGCAGTACTTC. The encoded protein is CASSPNDTPYEQYF.

This clonotype has more than one count but fewer than ten. The V and J genes are TRBV5-6 and TRBJ2-5; a possible D gene is TRBD1 (6 bases). This CDR3 spans 13 amino acids. The germline V gene has CDR1 SGHDT and CDR2 YYEEEE. V dropped 5 bases and J dropped 8 bases, with 16 bases sitting between them. As DNA, the CDR3 is TGTGCCAGCAGTCTCTTATCGGACAGCACCCAGTACTTC. Translated: CASSLLSDSTQYF.

This clonotype was detected a few times. This chain joins TRBV9 and TRBJ2-5, with 13 bases fitting TRBD2. This CDR3 is built from 18 residues. J lost 3 bases, V lost 3 bases, and 11 bases had no gene match. From germline, CDR1 is SGDLS and CDR2 YYNGEE. CDR3 in DNA: TGTGCCAGCAGCGCCCATGGACTAGCGGGGGCTCAGGAAGAGACCCAGTACTTC. It translates to CASSAHGLAGAQEETQYF.

V gene TRBV10-3 combines with J gene TRBJ2-3; no clear D. This CDR3 has 14 residues. Trimming removed 0 bases at V and 11 bases at J, with 15 bases between. The germline V gene has CDR1 ENHRY and CDR2 SYGVKD. The CDR3 region is CAISESTGVKEQYF. The CDR3 nucleotides read TGTGCCATCAGTGAGTCGACCGGAGTTAAGGAGCAGTATTTT.

This clonotype was counted a few times. The V gene is TRBV4-1, the J gene TRBJ2-7; the D is unclear. Trimming cost V 0 bases and J 4 bases, with 7 bases left between them. Germline values: CDR1 MGHRA, CDR2 YSYEKL. This CDR3 is 13 amino acids long. CDR3 sequence (DNA): TGCGCCAGCAGCCAAGAGCTTTGGTACGAGCAGTACTTC. The encoded protein is CASSQELWYEQYF.